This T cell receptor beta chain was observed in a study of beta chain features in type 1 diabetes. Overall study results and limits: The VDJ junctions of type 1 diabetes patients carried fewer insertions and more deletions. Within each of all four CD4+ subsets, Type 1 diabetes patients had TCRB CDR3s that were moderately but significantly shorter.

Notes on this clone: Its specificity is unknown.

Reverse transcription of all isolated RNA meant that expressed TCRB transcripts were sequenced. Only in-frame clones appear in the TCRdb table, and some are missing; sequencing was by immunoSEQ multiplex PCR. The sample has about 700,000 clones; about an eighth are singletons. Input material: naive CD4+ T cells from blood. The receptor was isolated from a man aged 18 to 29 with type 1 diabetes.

The CDR3 DNA follows: TGCGCCAGCAGCCAAGAGGTGGTTAGGGCTGAAGCTTTCTTT. This gives the protein CASSQEVVRAEAFF. The V and J genes are TRBV4-1 and TRBJ1-1, with D unclear. CDR1 and CDR2 from the germline V gene are MGHRA and YSYEKL. V dropped 0 bases and J dropped 6 bases, with 11 bases sitting between them. The CDR3 totals 14 residues.